The clone carrying this T cell receptor beta chain was counted a few times. The method was immunoSEQ multiplex PCR; TCRdb's version includes in-frame clones alone and lacks a portion of them. Of approximately 290,000 clones listed, approximately 83% were seen once; the top ten hold around 4.5%. This sample was included in a study of blood T cell repertoires in COVID-19. The V and J ends lost 5 bases and 7 bases respectively, with 21 bases between them. Germline values: CDR1 SGHTA, CDR2 FQGTGA. The CDR3 is 16 amino acids. The sample comprised PBMCs or T cells enriched from blood (not recorded which). This sequence originates from a woman in her 30s who had recovered from COVID-19. V and J are TRBV7-3 and TRBJ2-1; D might be TRBD2 (6 bases). The CDR3 bases are TGTGCCAGCAGCATAAGTCTTACGGGAGTGGGGAATGAGCAGTTCTTC. This translates into CASSISLTGVGNEQFF. The whole variable domain, filled in from reference TRBV7-3 and TRBJ2-1, reads GAGVSQTPSNKVTEKGKYVELRCDPISGHTALYWYRQSLGQGPEFLIYFQGTGAADDSGLPNDRFFAVRPEGSVSTLKIQRTERGDSAVYLCASSISLTGVGNEQFFGPGTRLTVL.